This TCR beta chain was sequenced in a study of HIV-infected patients and healthy controls. Study-wide results and caveats: Compared with controls, mean Gini indices were significantly raised in HIV-infected repertoires, possibly indicating oligoclonality.

This clonotype has a count of ten or more. Its antigen is unknown. No cell fractionation was done, so the repertoire covers all unsorted peripheral blood T cells. 400 to 550 ng RNA was reverse transcribed with alpha and beta constant-region primers. Using multiplexing indices, alpha and beta chain libraries were generated apart by chain-specific third strand synthesis. Each CDR3 protein is one row after TCRdb ran MiXCR on the 5' RACE reads. This sample has around 7,800 distinct CDR3 sequences, with 6.1% found just once. Germline CDR1 reads SGHNT; CDR2 reads YYREEE (reference sequence). The CDR3 runs 15 residues. Trimming shortened V by 4 bases and J by 0 bases, and 10 bases separated the two germline ends.

The TCR sequence derives from an adult with HIV infection. The chain is built from TRBV5-4 and TRBJ1-4; D gene ambiguous. Material: blood, obtained before antiretroviral therapy. The CDR3 DNA follows: TGTGCCAGCAGCCCGGGAGTTGCAACTAATGAAAAACTGTTTTTT. This gives the protein CASSPGVATNEKLFF.